Here is one T cell receptor (beta chain) with its context. Libraries were prepared by immunoSEQ multiplex PCR; TCRdb keeps only in-frame clonotypes and omits some of them. Seen here are about 80,000 clones, 65% to 85% observed once, and the top ten hold around 0.45%. V trimming: 4 bases; J trimming: 0 bases; junction bases outside the gene matches: 16. The CDR3 loop spans 20 amino acids. These data originate in a study of T cell clones after liver transplantation. J is TRBJ2-7 and V is TRBV23-1; 12 bases map to TRBD1. TRBV23-1 has ORF status, its function being uncertain. The sequenced sample was CD4+ T cells from blood, obtained approximately 45 months after liver transplant. This clonotype was sampled from a human patient who received a liver transplant. Some T cells may trace back to the graft donor. CDR3 amino acids: CASSPPHGTGGHPTSYEQYF. Written as DNA, the CDR3 is TGCGCCAGCAGTCCCCCCCATGGGACAGGGGGCCACCCCACCTCCTACGAGCAGTACTTC.